This T cell receptor (beta chain) was captured by sequencing in a study of T cell clones after liver transplantation (dated 2019 in TCRdb). Broadly, across the study: The samples were obtained from ITN030ST, a randomized trial that attempted immunosuppression withdrawal within 2 years after liver transplantation. Donor-reactive T cell clones were identified by TCRbeta sequencing after a pre-transplant mixed lymphocyte reaction and then tracked in post-transplant blood. Third party-reactive TCRbeta sequences were also identified from pre-transplant MLRs to serve as an antigen-independent comparator for donor-reactive sequences. Of the eight recipients, a few were HCV-positive, while the remaining recipients had been transplanted for non-autoimmune, non-viral indications. No induction therapy was given to the subjects, and standard immunosuppression was administered until randomization at 12-24 months post-transplant. Tolerance meant complete immunosuppression withdrawal for at least one year without liver enzymes rising beyond twice the upper limit of normal. Blood samples were collected pre-transplant, then pre-randomization ahead of withdrawal, and finally post-randomization once withdrawal had either been completed or failed. A cohort of 8 liver transplant recipients was studied, of whom 3 were classified as tolerant and 5 as non-tolerant.

Frozen genomic DNA underwent high-throughput TCRbeta CDR3 sequencing by immunoSEQ, including PCR amplification, mapping, bias correction and internal controls. Processing in the source paper ran as follows. Productive rearrangements were retained, and unique TCRbeta sequences were defined by the CDR3 nucleotide sequence together with the V and J gene. Donor-reactive sequences required at least 5-fold expansion in CFSE-low cells versus unstimulated pre-transplant cells and at least 0.01% frequency. Minimum frequency thresholds were set for each subject on the basis of the unstimulated sample with the lowest template count, so that a detection power of at least 90% was ensured. Jensen-Shannon divergence between the top 1000 TCRbeta sequences post-transplant and pre-transplant was used to measure repertoire turnover. Two-sided Fisher's exact tests were used to test for changes in how often donor-reactive sequences were detected. TCRdb took this table from immuneACCESS and kept in-frame rearrangements with V and J called. Such tables lack part of the clones; where checked against another copy, unresolved V genes explain under half of the gap, and the rest is unexplained. V and J calls and clone size come straight from that table; D and trimming were deduced from the DNA. The sample yields 77,000 or so clones; over 70% were counted once. 0.79% of the sample rests with the top ten.

Regarding this clone: Its antigen is still unknown. No much larger clone is present one base from it, and per-base qualities are unavailable.

Thawed unstimulated PBMCs were stained for CD3, CD4 and CD8 and FACS-sorted into CD3+CD4+ and CD3+CD8+ populations. All 8 studied subjects were randomized to withdrawal of immunosuppression. The Qiagen DNeasy Blood and Tissue Kit was used for isolation of genomic DNA. The CDR3 measures 17 amino acids from cysteine to phenylalanine. Just the 51-base CDR3 DNA is kept, in frame starting at base 1. Per the germline V gene, SGDLS is the CDR1 and YYNGEE is the CDR2. V sheds 3 bases and J sheds 3 bases, leaving 21 bases between their ends. The paper's findings and limits, for the study overall: The decline in donor-reactive sequences exceeded the decline in third party-reactive sequences, suggesting partial antigen-specific deletion that was unrelated to withdrawal success. Once repertoire turnover was taken into account, donor-reactive detection showed a significant reduction for CD4 in 7 of 8 subjects and for CD8 in 8 of 8. A significant post-transplant decrease in circulating donor-reactive CD4 TCRbeta sequences was observed in most of the 8 subjects, irrespective of tolerance or HCV status. In a couple of subjects, low numbers of available donor cells limited the measurable donor-reactive repertoire. The conclusions were preliminary, being limited by small, heterogeneous patient numbers and by non-standardized post-transplant time points. Because no allograft tissue specimens were available, donor-reactive T cells may have migrated into the graft instead of being deleted.

This clonotype originated in a human patient who received a liver transplant. After a transplant, some T cells may be the graft donor's own cells. This material consisted of CD4+ T cells from blood, taken 12 months after liver transplant. The rearranged segments are TRBV9 and TRBJ1-2; a tentative D match to TRBD1 spans 5 bases. The CDR3 region: CASSARTLMRGDYGYTF. The DNA sequence is given as TGTGCCAGCAGCGCCCGAACCCTCATGAGAGGGGACTATGGCTACACCTTC.